These T cell receptor beta chains were read from a single sample in a study of blood T cell repertoires in COVID-19. Only in-frame clones appear in the TCRdb table, and some are missing; sequencing was by immunoSEQ multiplex PCR. The top ten clones hold around 1.1% of a sample with approximately 200,000 clones, less than 90% of them seen once. The sample was peripheral blood. The receptors originated from a man aged 30-40 years with acute or convalescent COVID-19. The CDR3 runs from the conserved cysteine through the conserved F or W. Each record gives: clone size, CDR3 length, D gene, V gene, J gene, CDR3 DNA, CDR3 protein. D genes are given only for firm matches. The size of a clone is reported for some rows only, either as once, few or many, or as a class for expanded clones.

clone size: .
CDR3 length: 16
D gene: TRBD1
V gene: TRBV5-6
J gene: TRBJ2-3
CDR3 DNA: TGTGCCAGCAGCTATACCACAGGGGGCGGCACAGATACGCAGTATTTT
CDR3 protein: CASSYTTGGGTDTQYF

clone size: .
CDR3 length: 14
D gene: .
V gene: TRBV28
J gene: TRBJ2-1
CDR3 DNA: TGTGCCAGCAGTTACGACAGAAAGTGGGATGAGCAGTTCTTC
CDR3 protein: CASSYDRKWDEQFF

clone size: .
CDR3 length: 13
D gene: .
V gene: TRBV11-2
J gene: TRBJ1-1
CDR3 DNA: TGTGCCAGCAGCTTGCAGGGTCCCACTGAAGCTTTCTTT
CDR3 protein: CASSLQGPTEAFF

clone size: .
CDR3 length: 13
D gene: .
V gene: TRBV19
J gene: TRBJ2-5
CDR3 DNA: TGTGCCAGTAGTAGACAGAAACAAGAGACCCAGTACTTC
CDR3 protein: CASSRQKQETQYF

clone size: .
CDR3 length: 16
D gene: TRBD2
V gene: TRBV3-1/TRBV3-2
J gene: TRBJ2-1
CDR3 DNA: TGTGCCAGCAGCCCACGACTAGCGGGGGTGCACAATGAGCAGTTCTTC
CDR3 protein: CASSPRLAGVHNEQFF

clone size: few
CDR3 length: 15
D gene: .
V gene: TRBV7-9
J gene: TRBJ2-6
CDR3 DNA: TGTGCCAGCAGCTTGTCAGAATCTGGGGCCAACGTCCTGACTTTC
CDR3 protein: CASSLSESGANVLTF

clone size: .
CDR3 length: 17
D gene: TRBD1
V gene: TRBV27
J gene: TRBJ1-1
CDR3 DNA: TGTGCCAGCAGTTTAGGGGCCCGAACAGGGGGGGTGTCTGAAGCTTTCTTT
CDR3 protein: CASSLGARTGGVSEAFF

clone size: .
CDR3 length: 14
D gene: TRBD1
V gene: TRBV30
J gene: TRBJ2-1
CDR3 DNA: TGTGCCTGGAGCGGGGGACAGGGGTCGAATGAGCAGTTCTTC
CDR3 protein: CAWSGGQGSNEQFF

clone size: .
CDR3 length: 13
D gene: .
V gene: TRBV24-1
J gene: TRBJ1-5
CDR3 DNA: TGTGCCATAGTCGCGGCTAGGAATCAGCCCCAGCATTTT
CDR3 protein: CAIVAARNQPQHF

clone size: .
CDR3 length: 14
D gene: .
V gene: TRBV19
J gene: TRBJ1-3
CDR3 DNA: TGTGCCAGTATCCAAGGGAGTACTGGAAACACCATATATTTT
CDR3 protein: CASIQGSTGNTIYF

clone size: .
CDR3 length: 16
D gene: .
V gene: TRBV5-6
J gene: TRBJ1-1
CDR3 DNA: TGTGCCAGCAGCTTGTATGGACAGCTTATGAACACTGAAGCTTTCTTT
CDR3 protein: CASSLYGQLMNTEAFF

clone size: .
CDR3 length: 14
D gene: TRBD1
V gene: TRBV6-6
J gene: TRBJ2-1
CDR3 DNA: TGTGCCAGCTCGGACAGGGGGTCCTACAATGAGCAGTTCTTC
CDR3 protein: CASSDRGSYNEQFF

clone size: .
CDR3 length: 12
D gene: .
V gene: TRBV5-6
J gene: TRBJ2-7
CDR3 DNA: TGTGCCAGCAGCTTGTATAGTTACGAGCAGTACTTC
CDR3 protein: CASSLYSYEQYF

clone size: .
CDR3 length: 16
D gene: .
V gene: TRBV7-9
J gene: TRBJ2-2
CDR3 DNA: TGTGCCAGCAGCTCCATAGTGGGGGCGAGGGCCGGGGAGCTGTTTTTT
CDR3 protein: CASSSIVGARAGELFF

clone size: .
CDR3 length: 16
D gene: TRBD2
V gene: TRBV11-1
J gene: TRBJ2-1
CDR3 DNA: TGTGCCAGCAGCCTTCGACTAGCGGGAGCGACCAATGAGCAGTTCTTC
CDR3 protein: CASSLRLAGATNEQFF

clone size: .
CDR3 length: 12
D gene: TRBD1
V gene: TRBV6-5
J gene: TRBJ1-6
CDR3 DNA: TGTGCCAAAAACAGGGGTCGTTCACCCCTCCACTTT
CDR3 protein: CAKNRGRSPLHF

clone size: .
CDR3 length: 15
D gene: TRBD1
V gene: TRBV9
J gene: TRBJ2-7
CDR3 DNA: TGTGCCAGCAGCGAAGACGGGACAGGGGGTGTAGCGCAGTACTTC
CDR3 protein: CASSEDGTGGVAQYF

clone size: .
CDR3 length: 18
D gene: TRBD1
V gene: TRBV7-2
J gene: TRBJ2-1
CDR3 DNA: TGTGCCAGCAGCTTGATCTTTCCCCGACAGGGGGGTCCGGGCGAGCAGTTCTTC
CDR3 protein: CASSLIFPRQGGPGEQFF

clone size: .
CDR3 length: 14
D gene: TRBD1
V gene: TRBV28
J gene: TRBJ2-7
CDR3 DNA: TGTGCCAGCAGCTTATACAGGGGGCGGGATGAGCAGTACTTC
CDR3 protein: CASSLYRGRDEQYF

clone size: .
CDR3 length: 16
D gene: TRBD1
V gene: TRBV4-1
J gene: TRBJ1-5
CDR3 DNA: TGCGCCAGCAGCCAGAAGACAGGGTTGAGCAATCAGCCCCAGCATTTT
CDR3 protein: CASSQKTGLSNQPQHF

clone size: .
CDR3 length: 15
D gene: .
V gene: TRBV19
J gene: TRBJ1-5
CDR3 DNA: TGTGCCAGTACCCCGGGTTTCTTGGGTCTCCAGCCCCAGCATTTT
CDR3 protein: CASTPGFLGLQPQHF

clone size: .
CDR3 length: 14
D gene: TRBD2
V gene: TRBV7-3
J gene: TRBJ2-1
CDR3 DNA: TGTGCCAGCAGCTCTTCCCGGGATAGCGGGGGGCTGTTCTTC
CDR3 protein: CASSSSRDSGGLFF

clone size: .
CDR3 length: 11
D gene: TRBD1
V gene: TRBV6-7
J gene: TRBJ1-5
CDR3 DNA: TGTGCCAGCCAGGGGGGTCAGCCCCAGCATTTT
CDR3 protein: CASQGGQPQHF

clone size: .
CDR3 length: 17
D gene: TRBD2
V gene: TRBV5-8
J gene: TRBJ2-7
CDR3 DNA: TGTGCCAGCAGCGCCGGGACTAGCGGGGGGCTCTCCTACGAGCAGTACTTC
CDR3 protein: CASSAGTSGGLSYEQYF

clone size: .
CDR3 length: 17
D gene: TRBD2
V gene: TRBV14
J gene: TRBJ2-2
CDR3 DNA: TGTGCCAGCAGCCAATCGGGAACTAGCGGTATCACCGGGGAGCTGTTTTTT
CDR3 protein: CASSQSGTSGITGELFF

clone size: .
CDR3 length: 15
D gene: TRBD2
V gene: TRBV29-1
J gene: TRBJ2-2
CDR3 DNA: TGCAGCGTTCGTCGGGGACTAGCGAACACCGGGGAGCTGTTTTTT
CDR3 protein: CSVRRGLANTGELFF

clone size: .
CDR3 length: 13
D gene: .
V gene: TRBV7-7
J gene: TRBJ2-1
CDR3 DNA: TGTGCTAGCAGCTTAACAACGGGGGGCGAGCAGTTCTTC
CDR3 protein: CASSLTTGGEQFF

clone size: .
CDR3 length: 16
D gene: .
V gene: TRBV2
J gene: TRBJ2-1
CDR3 DNA: TGTGCCAGCAGTGATGAGAGGGCGAACATCTACAATGAGCAGTTCTTC
CDR3 protein: CASSDERANIYNEQFF

clone size: .
CDR3 length: 16
D gene: TRBD2
V gene: TRBV28
J gene: TRBJ2-3
CDR3 DNA: TGTGCCAGCAGTCCCCCCCGCGGGAGTGTGGGGGATACGCAGTATTTT
CDR3 protein: CASSPPRGSVGDTQYF

clone size: .
CDR3 length: 14
D gene: TRBD1
V gene: TRBV28
J gene: TRBJ1-6
CDR3 DNA: TGTGCCAGCAATCAGGGGGCCTATAATTCACCCCTCCACTTT
CDR3 protein: CASNQGAYNSPLHF

clone size: .
CDR3 length: 11
D gene: .
V gene: TRBV24-1
J gene: TRBJ2-1
CDR3 DNA: TGTGCCACCAGTGAAGGGGTTCAGCAGTTCTTC
CDR3 protein: CATSEGVQQFF

clone size: .
CDR3 length: 16
D gene: TRBD1
V gene: TRBV9
J gene: TRBJ1-3
CDR3 DNA: TGTGCCAGCAGCGTAGCAGGGGGCGCATCTGGAAACACCATATATTTT
CDR3 protein: CASSVAGGASGNTIYF

clone size: .
CDR3 length: 17
D gene: TRBD2
V gene: TRBV7-3
J gene: TRBJ2-1
CDR3 DNA: TGTGCCAGCAGCAAAGACGCCGGGACTAGCGTCGGACGGGAGCAGTTCTTC
CDR3 protein: CASSKDAGTSVGREQFF

clone size: .
CDR3 length: 16
D gene: TRBD2
V gene: TRBV24-1
J gene: TRBJ2-2
CDR3 DNA: TGTGCCACCAATAAAGCGGGAGTCCCGAACACCGGGGAGCTGTTTTTT
CDR3 protein: CATNKAGVPNTGELFF

clone size: .
CDR3 length: 15
D gene: TRBD1
V gene: TRBV5-4
J gene: TRBJ1-2
CDR3 DNA: TGTGCCAGCAGCTTCCAGGGACAGAGGGGGCGAGGCTACACCTTC
CDR3 protein: CASSFQGQRGRGYTF

clone size: .
CDR3 length: 13
D gene: .
V gene: TRBV6-5
J gene: TRBJ1-5
CDR3 DNA: TGTGCCAGCAGTCTACAGGGAAATCAGCCCCAGCATTTT
CDR3 protein: CASSLQGNQPQHF

clone size: .
CDR3 length: 16
D gene: .
V gene: TRBV3-1/TRBV3-2
J gene: TRBJ1-1
CDR3 DNA: TGTGCCAGCAGCAAGCTCCTTACGGCGGGGGGCACTGAAGCTTTCTTT
CDR3 protein: CASSKLLTAGGTEAFF

clone size: .
CDR3 length: 19
D gene: TRBD2
V gene: TRBV7-6
J gene: TRBJ2-5
CDR3 DNA: TGTGCCAGCAGCAACTATCCGGGGGGAAGCGGGGGTAACCAAGAGACCCAGTACTTC
CDR3 protein: CASSNYPGGSGGNQETQYF

clone size: .
CDR3 length: 15
D gene: TRBD1
V gene: TRBV19
J gene: TRBJ1-1
CDR3 DNA: TGTGCCAGTAGTATGACGGGACAGGGTTGGACTGAAGCTTTCTTT
CDR3 protein: CASSMTGQGWTEAFF

clone size: .
CDR3 length: 15
D gene: .
V gene: TRBV28
J gene: TRBJ1-1
CDR3 DNA: TGTGCCAGCAGTTCCGGGAGGGCTGGGAACACTGAAGCTTTCTTT
CDR3 protein: CASSSGRAGNTEAFF

clone size: .
CDR3 length: 14
D gene: .
V gene: TRBV3-1/TRBV3-2
J gene: TRBJ2-5
CDR3 DNA: TGTGCCAGCAGCCCTTTTGGTAGTGTGGAGACCCAGTACTTC
CDR3 protein: CASSPFGSVETQYF

clone size: .
CDR3 length: 21
D gene: TRBD1
V gene: TRBV19
J gene: TRBJ1-5
CDR3 DNA: TGTGCCAGTAGTCCGGGACAGGGGTATTCCCGACTCTCTTATAGCAATCAGCCCCAGCATTTT
CDR3 protein: CASSPGQGYSRLSYSNQPQHF

clone size: .
CDR3 length: 16
D gene: TRBD2
V gene: TRBV4-2
J gene: TRBJ2-5
CDR3 DNA: TGTGCCAGCAGCCAAGATGGGACTAGCGGGGGGCGGACCCAGTACTTC
CDR3 protein: CASSQDGTSGGRTQYF

clone size: .
CDR3 length: 14
D gene: .
V gene: TRBV30
J gene: TRBJ1-5
CDR3 DNA: TGTGCCTTCGGCGGTATCAATAGCAATCAGCCCCAGCATTTT
CDR3 protein: CAFGGINSNQPQHF

clone size: once
CDR3 length: 13
D gene: .
V gene: TRBV18
J gene: TRBJ1-1
CDR3 DNA: TGTGCCAGCCTGGTGGCAGGCTTCGCTGAAGCTTTCTTT
CDR3 protein: CASLVAGFAEAFF

clone size: .
CDR3 length: 15
D gene: .
V gene: TRBV6-6
J gene: TRBJ1-1
CDR3 DNA: TGTGCCAGCAGTTACACGGGGAGGGGACGGACTGAAGCTTTCTTT
CDR3 protein: CASSYTGRGRTEAFF

clone size: .
CDR3 length: 16
D gene: TRBD1
V gene: TRBV28
J gene: TRBJ1-5
CDR3 DNA: TGTGCCAGCAGTTCCCCTGGGACAGCAGGGACTCAGCCCCAGCATTTT
CDR3 protein: CASSSPGTAGTQPQHF

clone size: .
CDR3 length: 17
D gene: .
V gene: TRBV25-1
J gene: TRBJ1-1
CDR3 DNA: TGTGCCAGCAGTGAATATACCATCCGGGGGAAGATGCCTGAAGCTTTCTTT
CDR3 protein: CASSEYTIRGKMPEAFF

clone size: .
CDR3 length: 14
D gene: .
V gene: TRBV7-6
J gene: TRBJ2-1
CDR3 DNA: TGTGCCAGCAGCGCCCAGGGTTCCTACAATGAGCAGTTCTTC
CDR3 protein: CASSAQGSYNEQFF

clone size: .
CDR3 length: 17
D gene: TRBD1
V gene: TRBV7-8
J gene: TRBJ2-3
CDR3 DNA: TGTGCCAGCAGCCAAAGACAGGGCTTGGGCGGCACAGATACGCAGTATTTT
CDR3 protein: CASSQRQGLGGTDTQYF

clone size: .
CDR3 length: 17
D gene: .
V gene: TRBV28
J gene: TRBJ2-5
CDR3 DNA: TGTGCCAGCAGTTTGGTAAGGCAGGGACTCTCCCAAGAGACCCAGTACTTC
CDR3 protein: CASSLVRQGLSQETQYF

clone size: .
CDR3 length: 12
D gene: .
V gene: TRBV27
J gene: TRBJ1-2
CDR3 DNA: TGTGCCAGCAGCCTTCCCGGCGGGGGCTACACCTTC
CDR3 protein: CASSLPGGGYTF

clone size: once
CDR3 length: 13
D gene: .
V gene: TRBV19
J gene: TRBJ1-2
CDR3 DNA: TGTGCCAGTAGTCGCGGACAGACCCCAGGCTACACCTTC
CDR3 protein: CASSRGQTPGYTF